The rows below give T cell receptor beta chains drawn from one sample of a study of radiation and T cells in renal cell carcinoma. The repertoire was sequenced with immunoSEQ multiplex PCR; TCRdb's copy has only in-frame clones and lacks some. The sample includes about 9,700 clones, approximately 60% of them seen just once. Sequenced material: tumor tissue, taken from a patient whose treatment was nephrectomy without radiotherapy. Source of these receptors: a man in his sixties with renal cell carcinoma. Both conserved end residues are part of each CDR3. A D gene is named only where the DNA matches it firmly. Size values are once, few and many counts, or a class for expanded clones, and some rows have none.

V: TRBV7-7
J: TRBJ2-5
D: -
size: -
DNA: TGTGCTAGCAGCTTAGGTTCAGGAGTGGTCCAGCAAGAGACCCAGTACTTC
CDR3: CASSLGSGVVQQETQYF

V: TRBV6-6
J: TRBJ2-5
D: -
size: -
DNA: TGTGCCAGCAGGAGGGGGGGGCCCCAAGAGACCCAGTACTTC
CDR3: CASRRGGPQETQYF

V: TRBV5-4
J: TRBJ1-1
D: -
size: few
DNA: TGTGCCAGCAGCTCCCGGGAGCGTTCGAACACTGAAGCTTTCTTT
CDR3: CASSSRERSNTEAFF

V: TRBV11-2
J: TRBJ1-2
D: TRBD1
size: few
DNA: TGTGCCAGCAGCGCCTTGGACAGGGAAGGCCATGGCTACACCTTC
CDR3: CASSALDREGHGYTF

V: TRBV5-6
J: TRBJ2-1
D: -
size: -
DNA: TGTGCCAGCAGCTCCGTTGACCGGGACCCGTTCCGTCATGAGCAGTTCTTC
CDR3: CASSSVDRDPFRHEQFF

V: TRBV29-1
J: TRBJ2-1
D: -
size: -
DNA: TGCAGCGGGGGTTACAATGAGCAGTTCTTC
CDR3: CSGGYNEQFF

V: TRBV14
J: TRBJ2-1
D: TRBD2
size: -
DNA: TGTGCCAGCAGCCGGTTTAGCGGGAGCTCCTACAATGAGCAGTTCTTC
CDR3: CASSRFSGSSYNEQFF

V: TRBV19
J: TRBJ2-1
D: TRBD2
size: -
DNA: TGTGCCAGTAGGGGACTAGCGGACAATGAGCAGTTCTTC
CDR3: CASRGLADNEQFF

V: TRBV7-2
J: TRBJ2-7
D: -
size: -
DNA: TGTGCCAGCAGCTTAGAAAGACGACGGGAGCAGTACTTC
CDR3: CASSLERRREQYF

V: TRBV30
J: TRBJ1-1
D: -
size: -
DNA: TGTGCCTGGCAATTTGGGCGGTCTGAAGCTTTCTTT
CDR3: CAWQFGRSEAFF

V: TRBV27
J: TRBJ1-1
D: TRBD1
size: -
DNA: TGTGCCAGCAGTTTATCCGGGACAGGGAACACTGAAGCTTTCTTT
CDR3: CASSLSGTGNTEAFF

V: TRBV7-9
J: TRBJ2-1
D: TRBD2
size: once
DNA: TGTGCCAGCAGCCCACCGACGTCTAGCGGGAGGGAGCTGGTCTTC
CDR3: CASSPPTSSGRELVF

V: TRBV5-1
J: TRBJ2-5
D: TRBD2
size: -
DNA: TGCGCCAGCAGACCAGGACTAGCGGGGGGGCTACAAGAGACCCAGTACTTC
CDR3: CASRPGLAGGLQETQYF

V: TRBV6-1
J: TRBJ2-3
D: -
size: -
DNA: TGTGCCAGCAGTGAAGTTTACGTCTCTAGCACAGATACGCAGTATTTT
CDR3: CASSEVYVSSTDTQYF

V: TRBV28
J: TRBJ2-7
D: -
size: medium-sized
DNA: TGTGCCAGCAGCCCGGGTGACGGATACGACGAGCAGTACTTC
CDR3: CASSPGDGYDEQYF

V: TRBV5-6
J: TRBJ1-6
D: -
size: -
DNA: TGTGCCAGCAGCTCCGCCCGGGAGGGGCGGTCCCTCCACTTT
CDR3: CASSSAREGRSLHF

V: TRBV7-6
J: TRBJ2-5
D: TRBD2
size: few
DNA: TGTGCCAGCAGCTTCTCGGGCAGCGGGGGGGCGAGTAGTGAGACCCAGTACTTC
CDR3: CASSFSGSGGASSETQYF

V: TRBV4-1
J: TRBJ2-4
D: -
size: -
DNA: TGCGCCAGCAGCCAAGTGGTACGATTTGAGGCAGGGGACATTCAGTACTTC
CDR3: CASSQVVRFEAGDIQYF

V: TRBV4-1
J: TRBJ1-5
D: -
size: few
DNA: TGCGCCAGCAGCCAAGAGGAACAGTCTAGCAATCAGCCCCAGCATTTT
CDR3: CASSQEEQSSNQPQHF

V: TRBV6-5
J: TRBJ1-2
D: -
size: -
DNA: TGTGCCAGCAGTTACTACCAGTACTATGGCTACACCTTC
CDR3: CASSYYQYYGYTF

V: TRBV7-9
J: TRBJ2-7
D: -
size: -
DNA: TGTGCCAGCAGCCCAGTCCTAGGAAAGGGCTACGAGCAGTACTTC
CDR3: CASSPVLGKGYEQYF

V: TRBV6-6
J: TRBJ1-1
D: TRBD1
size: -
DNA: TGTGCCAGCAATCTTATAACAGGGGGTGAAGCTTTCTTT
CDR3: CASNLITGGEAFF

V: TRBV27
J: TRBJ2-3
D: TRBD2
size: -
DNA: TGTGCCAGCACTTCGGGACTAGCGGGAGGGCAGGATACGCAGTATTTT
CDR3: CASTSGLAGGQDTQYF

V: TRBV7-9
J: TRBJ2-7
D: TRBD2
size: -
DNA: TGCGCCAGCAGCCAAGATGGGACTAGCGGGAGCCCCGAGCAGTACTTC
CDR3: CASSQDGTSGSPEQYF

V: TRBV18
J: TRBJ2-5
D: -
size: -
DNA: TGTGCCAGCTCAGACGACCGGGGTAGTCTTGAGACCCAGTACTTC
CDR3: CASSDDRGSLETQYF

V: TRBV6-1
J: TRBJ1-5
D: -
size: -
DNA: TGTGCCAGCAGTGAATCAAGTCTCAATCAGCCCCAGCATTTT
CDR3: CASSESSLNQPQHF

V: TRBV7-2
J: TRBJ2-1
D: -
size: -
DNA: TGTGCCAGCAGCCCTCCGGGGAGAAGCGGCCATGTGTTCTTC
CDR3: CASSPPGRSGHVFF

V: TRBV7-2
J: TRBJ1-6
D: -
size: -
DNA: TGTGCCAGCAGCTCCCGGGGGGGTTATTCACCCCTCCACTTT
CDR3: CASSSRGGYSPLHF

V: TRBV4-1
J: TRBJ2-5
D: TRBD2
size: -
DNA: TGCGCCAGCAGCCAGCACGCCGGACTAGCGGGGGCCAGGGAGACCCAGTACTTC
CDR3: CASSQHAGLAGARETQYF

V: TRBV5-4
J: TRBJ1-3
D: -
size: large
DNA: TGTGCCAGCAGCTTGAAGGGGGGCGCTGGAAACACCATATATTTT
CDR3: CASSLKGGAGNTIYF

V: TRBV28
J: TRBJ1-1
D: -
size: -
DNA: TGTGCCAGCAGTTTATTCGCGGTGAACACTGAAGCTTTCTTT
CDR3: CASSLFAVNTEAFF

V: TRBV7-2
J: TRBJ2-7
D: TRBD2
size: medium-sized
DNA: TGTGCCAGCAGCTTCGGCGGGAGGGCGTCCTACGAGCAGTACTTC
CDR3: CASSFGGRASYEQYF

V: TRBV27
J: TRBJ1-2
D: -
size: -
DNA: TGTGCCAGCAGTTTAGGGGGAGGGAACTATGGCTACACCTTC
CDR3: CASSLGGGNYGYTF